The rows below give T cell receptor beta chains drawn from one sample of a study of cytotoxic CD8 clonotypes in ibrutinib-treated CLL. Generated by immunoSEQ multiplex PCR, the TCRdb table keeps only in-frame clones and is missing some. The table shows 140,000 or so clones, with 70% to 80% occurring only once. This sample comprised PBMCs, obtained after 12 months of ibrutinib treatment. The source is a human donor with chronic lymphocytic leukemia. Both conserved end residues are part of each CDR3. The D gene is left open where the match is weak. The size of a clone is reported for some rows only, either as once, few or many, or as a class for expanded clones.

cdr3_aa,cdr3_nt,clone_size,d_call,v_call,j_call
CASSMGYGYTF,TGTGCCAGCAGTATGGGGTATGGCTACACCTTC,-,-,TRBV2,TRBJ1-2
CASSFSGNQPQHF,TGTGCCAGCAGTTTCAGCGGCAATCAGCCCCAGCATTTT,-,-,TRBV27,TRBJ1-5
CSVLDRRDSNQPQHF,TGCAGCGTTTTAGACAGGAGGGATAGCAATCAGCCCCAGCATTTT,-,-,TRBV29-1,TRBJ1-5
CASSAQNEKLFF,TGTGCCAGCAGTGCGCAGAATGAAAAACTGTTTTTT,-,-,TRBV25-1,TRBJ1-4
CASSPTYYEQYF,TGTGCCAGCAGCCCGACTTACTACGAGCAGTACTTC,-,-,TRBV14,TRBJ2-7
CASSPGLAGPNNEQFF,TGTGCCAGCAGCCCGGGACTAGCGGGACCTAACAATGAGCAGTTCTTC,-,TRBD2,TRBV7-6,TRBJ2-1
CASSLEVLDSNEQFF,TGTGCCAGCAGCTTAGAGGTTTTAGACTCCAATGAGCAGTTCTTC,once,-,TRBV7-9,TRBJ2-1
CASSFTSAMGTEAFF,TGTGCCAGCAGTTTTACTTCGGCCATGGGCACTGAAGCTTTCTTT,-,-,TRBV27,TRBJ1-1
CAWRRHANTEAFF,TGTGCCTGGAGGAGACACGCGAACACTGAAGCTTTCTTT,-,-,TRBV30,TRBJ1-1
CASSTGTGGAGAGYTF,TGTGCCAGTAGTACCGGGACAGGGGGCGCAGGGGCCGGCTACACCTTC,-,TRBD1,TRBV19,TRBJ1-2
CASSTLAGGPNEQFF,TGCGCCAGCAGCACGCTAGCGGGAGGGCCGAATGAGCAGTTCTTC,-,TRBD2,TRBV5-1,TRBJ2-1
CASSLSSQDEQYF,TGTGCCAGCAGTTTATCTTCACAGGACGAGCAGTACTTC,-,-,TRBV27,TRBJ2-7
CASNIYQGARTEAFF,TGTGCCAGCAACATTTATCAGGGGGCGCGAACTGAAGCTTTCTTT,-,TRBD1,TRBV6-4,TRBJ1-1
CASSVLGTANNQPQHF,TGTGCCAGCAGTGTTCTCGGGACAGCCAACAATCAGCCCCAGCATTTT,-,TRBD1,TRBV6-1,TRBJ1-5
CASSVGSFPYEQYF,TGTGCCAGCAGCGTAGGTTCGTTCCCCTACGAGCAGTACTTC,-,-,TRBV9,TRBJ2-7